This T cell receptor (beta chain) is from a study of blood T cell repertoires in COVID-19. For the study at large: The cDNA or gDNA used as material had been derived from T cells, B-cell-depleted T cells, or PBMCs.

The protocol was immunoSEQ multiplex PCR, while the TCRdb copy is restricted to in-frame clones and leaves out a portion. The sample lists roughly 330,000 clones, around 89% occurring once. The V and J ends lost 8 bases and 2 bases respectively, with 18 bases between them. The CDR3 sequence is 15 residues long. What was sequenced was peripheral blood. The rearrangement links TRBV6-7 to TRBJ1-2; TRBD1 might be the D (5 bases). TRBV6-7 is identified as an open reading frame with a role that is uncertain. This receptor was taken from a man between 18 and 29 years old who had recovered from COVID-19. Written as DNA, the CDR3 is TGTGCCAGCGGGACTCGGACTTCTGAGAACTATGGCTACACCTTC. Its translation is CASGTRTSENYGYTF.